The 19 T cell receptor beta chains reported below all come from one sample, sequenced in a study of T cell responses to AZD1222 COVID-19 vaccine. Some clones are missing from TCRdb's copy, which holds only in-frame ones; the method was immunoSEQ multiplex PCR. The sample has some 130,000 clones; approximately 91% are singletons. The specimen comprised peripheral blood, sampled 28 days after the second AZD1222 dose. These receptor sequences come from an adult who received the AZD1222 COVID-19 vaccine.

The chain combines TRBV4-2 with TRBJ1-6; no clear D. Between the trimmed V and J ends, which lost 0 bases and 0 bases, there was a span of 9 bases. CDR1 and CDR2 from the germline V gene are LGHNA and YNFKEQ. The CDR3 is made up of 17 amino acids. DNA for the CDR3: TGTGCCAGCAGCCAAGAAGAGGGCAGCTCCTATAATTCACCCCTCCACTTT. Residues: CASSQEEGSSYNSPLHF.

This chain uses TRBV15 with TRBJ1-1; D not certain. Germline lookup yields CDR1 LNHNV and CDR2 YYDKDF (reference sequence). Deletions cut 0 bases from V and 4 bases from J, with 6 bases between. This CDR3 contains 13 residues. The CDR3 region is CATSREVGTEAFF. The CDR3 DNA is TGTGCCACCAGCAGAGAGGTGGGCACTGAAGCTTTCTTT.

As regards this clone: The junction differs from germline at one of its ends, possibly a read error. This CDR3 is CARSQGGGGNGYTF. CDR3 bases: TGTGCCCGCAGCCAAGGGGGCGGGGGGAATGGCTACACCTTC. The chain joins TRBV3-1 (or the pseudogene TRBV3-2) to TRBJ1-2; 7 nucleotides line up with TRBD1. The CDR3 loop spans 14 amino acids. CDR1 is LGHDT and CDR2 is YNNKEL in the germline V gene (reference sequence).

The chain recombines TRBV28 with TRBJ2-6, with a possible D match to TRBD1 (6 bases). Germline CDR1 reads MDHEN; CDR2 reads SYDVKM. Trimming shortened V by 1 base and J by 2 bases, and 15 bases separated the two germline ends. This CDR3 is built from 18 residues. The CDR3 nucleotides read TGTGCCAGCAGTTTATCCCTGGGGGCGCGGGCTGGGGCCAACGTCCTGACTTTC. It encodes CASSLSLGARAGANVLTF.

The chain is built from TRBV2 and TRBJ2-1; D remains ambiguous. The V end was cut by 1 base, the J end by 5 bases, with 12 bases between. CDR1 SNHLY and CDR2 FYNNEI come from the germline V gene. The CDR3 consists of 15 residues. In DNA form, the CDR3 reads TGTGCCAGCAGTGAAGAACAGACCAGCAACAATGAGCAGTTCTTC. Protein sequence: CASSEEQTSNNEQFF.

V and J are TRBV9 and TRBJ2-7; the match to TRBD1 covers 7 bases. This CDR3 region has 12 residues. Germline loops: CDR1 SGDLS, CDR2 YYNGEE. The V gene end was trimmed by 7 bases and the J gene end by 5 bases; junction bases not matched to a gene: 6. The CDR3 spells CASRDRLHEQYF. CDR3 nucleotide sequence: TGTGCCAGCCGGGACAGACTGCACGAGCAGTACTTC.

V and J are TRBV5-1 and TRBJ1-4, with 7 bases that match TRBD1. The J segment lost 7 bases and the V segment lost 0 bases, leaving 6 bases of the junction unmatched. CDR1 and CDR2 from the germline V gene are SGHRS and YFSETQ. This CDR3 has 15 amino acids. The CDR3 nucleotides read TGCGCCAGCAGCTTGGCTGGGACAGTTGGTGAAAAACTGTTTTTT. It codes for CASSLAGTVGEKLFF.

The V call is TRBV9, the J call TRBJ2-3; D is unresolved. Trimming left V 4 bases short and J 1 base short, with 7 bases between. Germline V lookup: CDR1 SGDLS, CDR2 YYNGEE. The CDR3 runs 13 residues. The CDR3 spells CASSLPGTDTQYF. CDR3 nucleotide sequence: TGTGCCAGCAGCCTCCCGGGCACAGATACGCAGTATTTT.

CDR3: CAISDYSYEQYF. The CDR3 nucleotides are TGTGCCATCAGTGATTATTCCTACGAGCAGTACTTC. This rearrangement joins TRBV10-3 to TRBJ2-7; D unresolved. Deletions cut 3 bases from V and 1 base from J, with 4 bases between. The CDR3 spans 12 residues. Germline V gene data show CDR1 as ENHRY and CDR2 as SYGVKD.

This sequence joins TRBV5-6 and TRBJ2-7, with D uncertain. Germline V gene sequence: CDR1 SGHDT, CDR2 YYEEEE. The CDR3 runs 13 residues. V shed 2 bases and J shed 4 bases, with 10 bases lying between them. The CDR3 region is CASSFLSGYEQYF. The CDR3 DNA reads as TGTGCCAGCAGCTTCCTTTCCGGGTACGAGCAGTACTTC.

In DNA, the CDR3 is TGTGCCAGCAGCTTAGGGGGGAGGGGAGTCGAGACCCAGTACTTC. Amino acids: CASSLGGRGVETQYF. The chain recombines TRBV7-9 with TRBJ2-5; 7 positions match TRBD2. Losses at the gene ends were 1 base for V and 5 bases for J; bases not matched to a gene: 7. There are 15 residues in the CDR3. Germline assignment: CDR1 SEHNR and CDR2 FQNEAQ (reference sequence).

This chain connects TRBV5-1 to TRBJ2-3, with D perhaps matching TRBD2 (5 bases). Per germline, CDR1 SGHRS and CDR2 YFSETQ. Trimming cost V 4 bases and J 2 bases, with 11 bases left between them. This CDR3 spans 14 amino acids. CDR3 bases: TGCGCCAGCAGCCCGGGAATCTACACAGATACGCAGTATTTT. Translating it yields CASSPGIYTDTQYF.

This chain connects TRBV28 to TRBJ1-2, with TRBD1 matching over 8 bases. Germline V gene sequence: CDR1 MDHEN, CDR2 SYDVKM. With V trimmed by 5 bases and J by 4 bases, 3 bases remained unmatched. CDR3 length equals 13 residues. CDR3 nucleotide sequence: TGTGCCAGCAGTCCAGGGGGCGGCTATGGCTACACCTTC. Translation gives CASSPGGGYGYTF.

The DNA for the CDR3 is TGCGCCAGCAGCCAAGAGGGGGCAGGTGGCTACACCTTC. Amino acids: CASSQEGAGGYTF. V and J are TRBV4-1 and TRBJ1-2; D may be TRBD1 (6 bases). The CDR3 is made up of 13 amino acids. CDR1 and CDR2 (germline): MGHRA, YSYEKL. The V gene lost 0 bases and the J gene lost 7 bases, with 9 bases spanning the gap.

This chain links TRBV28 with TRBJ1-3; D unresolved. V was pared by 8 bases and J by 7 bases, with 15 bases between. The CDR3 contains 13 residues. Germline values: CDR1 MDHEN, CDR2 SYDVKM. The CDR3 bases are TGTGCCAGCTCAGAACCCTTTCGGAACACCATATATTTT. It is translated as CASSEPFRNTIYF.

J is TRBJ1-5 and V is TRBV24-1; TRBD1 might be the D (6 bases). The CDR3 sequence is 16 residues long. Trimming took 6 bases from V and 3 from J, leaving 17 bases between them. Germline values: CDR1 KGHDR, CDR2 SFDVKD. The chain's CDR3 is CATSRTDKNINQPQHF. The DNA of the CDR3 is TGTGCCACCAGTCGGACAGATAAGAACATCAATCAGCCCCAGCATTTT.

The V and J genes are TRBV5-4 and TRBJ1-2, with 9 positions matching TRBD1. The V gene's germline CDR1 is SGHNT and CDR2 YYREEE (reference sequence). This CDR3 contains 14 residues. V gave up 3 bases and J gave up 6 bases; unmatched junction bases: 6. CDR3 in DNA: TGTGCCAGCAGCTCCAGGACAGGGGTCGATGGCTACACCTTC. Residues: CASSSRTGVDGYTF. Combining the CDR3 with reference TRBV5-4 and TRBJ1-2 gives the whole variable domain ETGVTQSPTHLIKTRGQQVTLRCSSQSGHNTVSWYQQALGQGPQFIFQYYREEENGRGNFPPRFSGLQFPNYSSELNVNALELDDSALYLCASSSRTGVDGYTFGSGTRLTVV.

Only one count was recorded for this clone. V usage is TRBV23-1 and J usage is TRBJ2-5; D is perhaps TRBD2 (6 bases). TRBV23-1 is reported as an ORF; its role is uncertain. Trimming took off 4 bases at V and 4 bases at J, with 19 bases between the two ends. The CDR3 is 16 amino acids. The CDR3 DNA is TGCGCCAGCAGTCGTCAAAGTAATACGGGGGTAGAGACCCAGTACTTC. Its protein is CASSRQSNTGVETQYF.

The CDR3: CASSEVQGHMNTEAFF. The CDR3 DNA sequence: TGTGCCAGCAGTGAAGTTCAGGGCCACATGAACACTGAAGCTTTCTTT. The chain couples TRBV6-1 to TRBJ1-1, with TRBD1 as a possible D gene (5 bases). The V gene lost 1 base and the J gene lost 0 bases, with 12 bases spanning the gap. Germline CDR1 and CDR2: MNHNS and SASEGT. This CDR3 is built from 16 residues.